These 4 T cell receptor beta chains came from one sample sequenced in a study of OX40 agonist ivuxolimab in advanced cancers. Sequencing was performed with immunoSEQ multiplex PCR; in TCRdb, only in-frame clones are kept and a portion is missing. The data hold about 6,700 clones, with around 93% observed a single time. Specimen: CD4+ or CD8+ T cells sorted from blood, collected in a trial of the OX40 agonist ivuxolimab. The receptors shown here come from an adult with an advanced solid tumor such as melanoma, head and neck, liver or kidney cancer.

The chain links TRBV19 to TRBJ1-1, with D tentatively TRBD1 (5 bases). The V gene's germline CDR1 is LNHDA and CDR2 SQIVND (reference sequence). V lost 3 bases to trimming and J lost 0 bases, with 11 bases between them. The CDR3 runs to 15 residues. In nucleotides, the CDR3 is TGTGCCAGTAGTATCGGGACGTACATGAACACTGAAGCTTTCTTT. Translation gives CASSIGTYMNTEAFF.

This chain connects TRBV28 to TRBJ2-3; D assignment may be TRBD1 or TRBD2 (5 bases each). V was trimmed by 1 base and J by 2 bases, leaving 13 bases between them. Germline V gene data show CDR1 as MDHEN and CDR2 as SYDVKM. The CDR3 length is 16 residues. Here the CDR3 reads CASSLYSGLNTDTQYF. In DNA form, the CDR3 reads TGTGCCAGCAGTTTATATTCGGGGCTCAACACAGATACGCAGTATTTT. Full variable domain (outside the CDR3, taken from reference TRBV28 and TRBJ2-3): DVKVTQSSRYLVKRTGEKVFLECVQDMDHENMFWYRQDPGLGLRLIYFSYDVKMKEKGDIPEGYSVSREKKERFSLILESASTNQTSMYLCASSLYSGLNTDTQYFGPGTRLTVL.

The chain is built from TRBV29-1 and TRBJ2-2; 11 bases fit TRBD2. The CDR3 contains 15 residues. In germline, CDR1 is SQVTM, CDR2 ANQGSEA. Trimming cost V 7 bases and J 5 bases; bases outside gene matches: 9. The CDR3 here is CSGGLAGPGTGELFF. The DNA of the CDR3 is TGCAGCGGTGGACTAGCGGGCCCGGGGACCGGGGAGCTGTTTTTT.

As concerns this clone: Other nucleotide sequences in the sample specify the same CDR3. The CDR3 protein is CASSLISYAGELFF. The CDR3 DNA reads as TGTGCCAGCAGTTTAATTAGTTACGCCGGGGAGCTGTTTTTT. The gene calls are TRBV28 and TRBJ2-2, with D hard to call. Trimming took 2 bases from V and 6 from J, leaving 10 bases between them. The germline CDR1 and CDR2 sequences are MDHEN and SYDVKM. The CDR3 extends over 14 amino acids.